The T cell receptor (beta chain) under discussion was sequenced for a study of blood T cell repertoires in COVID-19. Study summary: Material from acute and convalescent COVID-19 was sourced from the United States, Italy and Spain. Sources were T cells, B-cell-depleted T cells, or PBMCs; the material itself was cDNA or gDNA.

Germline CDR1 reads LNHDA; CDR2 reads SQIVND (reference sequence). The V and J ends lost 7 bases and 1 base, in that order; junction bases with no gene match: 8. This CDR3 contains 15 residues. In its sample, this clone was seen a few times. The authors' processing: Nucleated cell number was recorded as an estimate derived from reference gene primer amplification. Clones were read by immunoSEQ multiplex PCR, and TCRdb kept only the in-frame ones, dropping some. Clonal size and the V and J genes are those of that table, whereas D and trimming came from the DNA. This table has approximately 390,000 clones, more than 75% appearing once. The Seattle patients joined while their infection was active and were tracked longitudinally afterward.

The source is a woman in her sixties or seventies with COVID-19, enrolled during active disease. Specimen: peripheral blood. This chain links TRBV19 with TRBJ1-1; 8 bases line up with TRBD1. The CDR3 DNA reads TGTGCCAGTACCCTAGGGGGACAGGCGAACACTGAAGCTTTCTTT. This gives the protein CASTLGGQANTEAFF. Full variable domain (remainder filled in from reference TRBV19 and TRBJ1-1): DGGITQSPKYLFRKEGQNVTLSCEQNLNHDAMYWYRQDPGQGLRLIYYSQIVNDFQKGDIAEGYSVSREKKESFPLTVTSAQKNPTAFYLCASTLGGQANTEAFFGQGTRLTVV.